This T cell receptor beta chain appears in the sequencing data of a study of OX40 agonist ivuxolimab in advanced cancers. Overall study: Males comprised around four fifths of the group, whose mean age was about 61 years (range 23 to 79). Therapy given before enrollment (anti-PD-1, anti-PD-L1 or anti-CTLA-4) was allowed, and roughly 42% had some.

Patients were ineligible given autoimmune disease history or systemic immunosuppression. Using immunoSEQ multiplex PCR, the repertoire was profiled, and TCRdb retains in-frame clones only, with some absent. The sample contains approximately 42,000 clones, 70% to 90% of which appear only once. General study points: CD4+ and CD8+ blood T cells expanded clonally by week 6 at 0.1 to 3.0 mg/kg.

For this clone: Its antigen is as yet unknown.

V dropped 0 bases and J dropped 6; count of bases not matched to a gene: 6. Germline lookup yields CDR1 GTSNPN and CDR2 SVGIG (reference sequence). The CDR3 length is 15 residues. The chain carries TRBV30 and TRBJ2-5; 11 positions match TRBD2. This clonotype was sampled from an adult with an advanced solid tumor such as melanoma, head and neck, liver or kidney cancer. Sequencing was performed on CD4+ or CD8+ T cells sorted from blood, taken in a trial of the OX40 agonist ivuxolimab. CDR3 bases: TGTGCCTGGAGTGTACGGACTAGCGGGCCCCAGACCCAGTACTTC. It translates to CAWSVRTSGPQTQYF.